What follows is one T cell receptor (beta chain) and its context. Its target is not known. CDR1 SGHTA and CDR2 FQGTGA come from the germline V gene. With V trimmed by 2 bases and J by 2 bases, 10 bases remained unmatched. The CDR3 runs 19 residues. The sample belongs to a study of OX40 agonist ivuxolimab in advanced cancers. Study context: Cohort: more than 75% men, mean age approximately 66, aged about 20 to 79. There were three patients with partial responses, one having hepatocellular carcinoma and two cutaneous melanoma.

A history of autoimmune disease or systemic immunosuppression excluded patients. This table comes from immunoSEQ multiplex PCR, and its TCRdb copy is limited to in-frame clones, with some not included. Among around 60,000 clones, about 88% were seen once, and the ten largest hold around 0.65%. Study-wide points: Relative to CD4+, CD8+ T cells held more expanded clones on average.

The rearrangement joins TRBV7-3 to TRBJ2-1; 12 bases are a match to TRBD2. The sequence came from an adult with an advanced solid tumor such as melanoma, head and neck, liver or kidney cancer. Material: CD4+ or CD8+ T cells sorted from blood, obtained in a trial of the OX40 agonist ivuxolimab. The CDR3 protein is CASSLGKLAGGTAYNEQFF. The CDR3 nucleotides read TGTGCCAGCAGCTTAGGTAAACTAGCGGGAGGAACAGCCTACAATGAGCAGTTCTTC.